The rows below give T cell receptor beta chains drawn from one sample of a study of blood T cell repertoires in COVID-19. TCRdb's copy holds only in-frame clones and misses some; the assay was immunoSEQ multiplex PCR. Here the sample spans about 320,000 clones, roughly 85% being singletons. The sequenced sample was peripheral blood. These receptor sequences come from a human donor in a cohort sampled during active COVID-19. The CDR3 runs from the conserved cysteine through the conserved F or W. A D gene is named only where the DNA matches it firmly. Not every row has a clone size; where given, it reads once, few, many or a size class.

clone_size: .; v_call: TRBV7-9; j_call: TRBJ1-4; d_call: .; cdr3_aa: CASSGWGVGNEKLFF; cdr3_nt: TGTGCCAGCAGCGGATGGGGCGTCGGTAATGAAAAACTGTTTTTT
clone_size: .; v_call: TRBV25-1; j_call: TRBJ2-7; d_call: TRBD1; cdr3_aa: CASSEFWTGIHEQYF; cdr3_nt: TGTGCCAGCAGTGAATTTTGGACAGGGATCCACGAGCAGTACTTC
clone_size: .; v_call: TRBV29-1; j_call: TRBJ1-4; d_call: .; cdr3_aa: CSVGTEGKLFF; cdr3_nt: TGCAGCGTCGGGACGGAGGGAAAACTGTTTTTT
clone_size: once; v_call: TRBV9; j_call: TRBJ1-1; d_call: .; cdr3_aa: CASSGGLNTEAFF; cdr3_nt: TGTGCCAGCAGCGGGGGCTTGAACACTGAAGCTTTCTTT
clone_size: .; v_call: TRBV7-9; j_call: TRBJ2-1; d_call: .; cdr3_aa: CASSFTTSSNEQFF; cdr3_nt: TGTGCCAGCAGCTTCACCACTAGCTCCAATGAGCAGTTCTTC
clone_size: .; v_call: TRBV4-1; j_call: TRBJ2-7; d_call: .; cdr3_aa: CASSQYERLPEQYF; cdr3_nt: TGCGCCAGCAGCCAATACGAGCGGCTACCCGAGCAGTACTTC
clone_size: many; v_call: TRBV28; j_call: TRBJ1-5; d_call: .; cdr3_aa: CASSPRGRNQPQHF; cdr3_nt: TGTGCCAGCAGTCCCAGGGGCCGGAATCAGCCCCAGCATTTT
clone_size: .; v_call: TRBV30; j_call: TRBJ1-2; d_call: TRBD1; cdr3_aa: CAWSGTGHYGYTF; cdr3_nt: TGTGCCTGGAGTGGGACAGGGCACTATGGCTACACCTTC
clone_size: .; v_call: TRBV30; j_call: TRBJ2-3; d_call: .; cdr3_aa: CAWSRQGLDTQYF; cdr3_nt: TGTGCCTGGAGTCGGCAGGGGCTGGATACGCAGTATTTT
clone_size: .; v_call: TRBV6-5; j_call: TRBJ2-6; d_call: .; cdr3_aa: CASGNSISGANVLTF; cdr3_nt: TGTGCCAGCGGAAACAGTATCTCTGGGGCCAACGTCCTGACTTTC
clone_size: .; v_call: TRBV7-9; j_call: TRBJ1-6; d_call: TRBD1; cdr3_aa: CASSFSAGTGGSPLHF; cdr3_nt: TGTGCCAGCAGCTTTAGTGCCGGGACAGGGGGATCACCCCTCCACTTT
clone_size: .; v_call: TRBV5-6; j_call: TRBJ1-6; d_call: .; cdr3_aa: CASSPRTVTYSPLHF; cdr3_nt: TGTGCCAGCAGCCCCCGGACAGTTACTTACTCACCCCTCCACTTT
clone_size: .; v_call: TRBV25-1; j_call: TRBJ1-2; d_call: TRBD1; cdr3_aa: CASAEGASGYTF; cdr3_nt: TGTGCCAGCGCCGAGGGGGCTAGTGGCTACACCTTC
clone_size: many; v_call: TRBV5-5; j_call: TRBJ2-2; d_call: .; cdr3_aa: CASSKLDWSGELFF; cdr3_nt: TGTGCCAGCAGCAAGCTGGACTGGTCCGGGGAGCTGTTTTTT
clone_size: many; v_call: TRBV18; j_call: TRBJ1-6; d_call: .; cdr3_aa: CASSSDSSPLHF; cdr3_nt: TGTGCCAGCTCATCCGACAGTTCACCCCTCCACTTT
clone_size: .; v_call: TRBV18; j_call: TRBJ1-5; d_call: .; cdr3_aa: CASSPSRTDPSNQPQHF; cdr3_nt: TGTGCCAGCTCACCATCGAGGACAGACCCTAGCAATCAGCCCCAGCATTTT
clone_size: .; v_call: TRBV11-2; j_call: TRBJ1-1; d_call: TRBD1; cdr3_aa: CASSPSDRGMNTEAFF; cdr3_nt: TGTGCCAGCAGCCCTTCTGACAGGGGCATGAACACTGAAGCTTTCTTT
clone_size: .; v_call: TRBV29-1; j_call: TRBJ1-1; d_call: TRBD1; cdr3_aa: CSVHLQGRSNTEAFF; cdr3_nt: TGCAGCGTTCACCTACAGGGGAGGTCGAACACTGAAGCTTTCTTT
clone_size: .; v_call: TRBV6-5; j_call: TRBJ1-5; d_call: .; cdr3_aa: CASSYSGGTEPQHF; cdr3_nt: TGTGCCAGCAGTTACTCGGGGGGAACGGAGCCCCAGCATTTT
clone_size: .; v_call: TRBV29-1; j_call: TRBJ2-2; d_call: TRBD2; cdr3_aa: CSVARPGGGPTGELFF; cdr3_nt: TGCAGCGTTGCTCGGCCGGGCGGGGGGCCCACCGGGGAGCTGTTTTTT
clone_size: .; v_call: TRBV2; j_call: TRBJ1-2; d_call: TRBD1; cdr3_aa: CARPPGQNLYGYTF; cdr3_nt: TGTGCCAGGCCACCGGGACAGAACTTATATGGCTACACCTTC
clone_size: .; v_call: TRBV6-5; j_call: TRBJ1-2; d_call: .; cdr3_aa: CASSYPDRWSYTF; cdr3_nt: TGTGCCAGCAGTTACCCCGACAGGTGGAGCTACACCTTC
clone_size: .; v_call: TRBV6-2/TRBV6-3; j_call: TRBJ2-5; d_call: .; cdr3_aa: CASSRGSETQYF; cdr3_nt: TGTGCCAGCAGCCGAGGATCAGAGACCCAGTACTTC
clone_size: .; v_call: TRBV6-2/TRBV6-3; j_call: TRBJ2-1; d_call: TRBD2; cdr3_aa: CASSPGRGAGGRNEQFF; cdr3_nt: TGTGCCAGCAGCCCAGGCCGGGGAGCGGGGGGTAGGAATGAGCAGTTCTTC
clone_size: .; v_call: TRBV5-1; j_call: TRBJ2-7; d_call: .; cdr3_aa: CASSLAWQGSYEQYF; cdr3_nt: TGCGCCAGCAGCTTGGCCTGGCAGGGTTCCTACGAGCAGTACTTC
clone_size: few; v_call: TRBV2; j_call: TRBJ1-5; d_call: .; cdr3_aa: CASSVAGAQPQHF; cdr3_nt: TGTGCCAGCAGTGTGGCTGGAGCTCAGCCCCAGCATTTT
clone_size: .; v_call: TRBV10-2; j_call: TRBJ1-2; d_call: .; cdr3_aa: CASSDTAFSFYGYTF; cdr3_nt: TGCGCCAGCAGTGACACAGCCTTTTCTTTCTATGGCTACACCTTC
clone_size: .; v_call: TRBV18; j_call: TRBJ1-1; d_call: .; cdr3_aa: CASSPTQGPRNTEAFF; cdr3_nt: TGTGCCAGCTCACCGACTCAGGGGCCCAGGAACACTGAAGCTTTCTTT
clone_size: once; v_call: TRBV28; j_call: TRBJ1-5; d_call: TRBD1; cdr3_aa: CASSQLDSTGLGQPQHF; cdr3_nt: TGTGCCAGCAGTCAACTCGACTCGACAGGGTTGGGTCAGCCCCAGCATTTT
clone_size: .; v_call: TRBV28; j_call: TRBJ1-6; d_call: .; cdr3_aa: CASSQTVSPLHF; cdr3_nt: TGTGCCAGCAGTCAAACAGTATCACCCCTCCACTTT
clone_size: few; v_call: TRBV10-3; j_call: TRBJ2-3; d_call: TRBD2; cdr3_aa: CAISASSGATDTQYF; cdr3_nt: TGTGCCATCAGTGCCTCTAGCGGGGCCACAGATACGCAGTATTTT
clone_size: .; v_call: TRBV19; j_call: TRBJ2-3; d_call: .; cdr3_aa: CASSMPGTDTQYF; cdr3_nt: TGTGCCAGTAGTATGCCGGGAACAGATACGCAGTATTTT
clone_size: .; v_call: TRBV7-8; j_call: TRBJ2-3; d_call: TRBD1; cdr3_aa: CASSSPRTGITDTQYF; cdr3_nt: TGTGCCAGCAGCTCACCCAGGACAGGAATCACAGATACGCAGTATTTT
clone_size: .; v_call: TRBV4-1; j_call: TRBJ1-3; d_call: .; cdr3_aa: CASSQDSRSSGNTIYF; cdr3_nt: TGCGCCAGCAGCCAAGATTCTCGGAGCTCTGGAAACACCATATATTTT
clone_size: .; v_call: TRBV7-3; j_call: TRBJ2-3; d_call: TRBD2; cdr3_aa: CASSLSGGPTDTQYF; cdr3_nt: TGTGCCAGCAGCCTGAGCGGGGGGCCCACAGATACGCAGTATTTT
clone_size: .; v_call: TRBV2; j_call: TRBJ1-4; d_call: .; cdr3_aa: CASSVWGGGKLFF; cdr3_nt: TGTGCCAGCAGTGTGTGGGGGGGAGGGAAACTGTTTTTT
clone_size: .; v_call: TRBV4-1; j_call: TRBJ2-7; d_call: .; cdr3_aa: CASSQDPGLAGYEQYF; cdr3_nt: TGCGCCAGCAGCCAGGATCCCGGGCTAGCCGGTTACGAGCAGTACTTC
clone_size: .; v_call: TRBV28; j_call: TRBJ1-5; d_call: .; cdr3_aa: CATLRTFYQPQHF; cdr3_nt: TGTGCCACCCTCCGGACATTTTATCAGCCCCAGCATTTT
clone_size: .; v_call: TRBV6-5; j_call: TRBJ2-1; d_call: TRBD2; cdr3_aa: CASSYQPGLDYNEQFF; cdr3_nt: TGTGCCAGCAGTTACCAGCCGGGACTAGACTACAATGAGCAGTTCTTC
clone_size: .; v_call: TRBV30; j_call: TRBJ1-6; d_call: .; cdr3_aa: CAWSRGGSSYNSPLHF; cdr3_nt: TGTGCCTGGAGTCGGGGGGGGAGCTCCTATAATTCACCCCTCCACTTT
clone_size: .; v_call: TRBV19; j_call: TRBJ1-2; d_call: .; cdr3_aa: CASSPRPSTVNYGYTF; cdr3_nt: TGTGCCAGTAGTCCCCGCCCTTCGACAGTAAACTATGGCTACACCTTC
clone_size: .; v_call: TRBV18; j_call: TRBJ1-5; d_call: TRBD1; cdr3_aa: CASSWTGRGSGNQPQHF; cdr3_nt: TGTGCCAGCTCTTGGACAGGTCGAGGCTCGGGCAATCAGCCCCAGCATTTT
clone_size: .; v_call: TRBV24-1; j_call: TRBJ1-1; d_call: TRBD1; cdr3_aa: CATSEGQGVEAFF; cdr3_nt: TGTGCCACCAGTGAGGGACAGGGGGTTGAAGCTTTCTTT
clone_size: .; v_call: TRBV3-1/TRBV3-2; j_call: TRBJ2-7; d_call: .; cdr3_aa: CASSQVSGPYEQYF; cdr3_nt: TGTGCCAGCAGCCAAGTCAGCGGCCCCTACGAGCAGTACTTC